This T cell receptor beta chain was profiled in a study of T cell changes during pregnancy in multiple sclerosis. Data came from immunoSEQ multiplex PCR; TCRdb stores just in-frame clones and leaves some out. This sample has approximately 39,000 clones; 85% to 95% occur once, and the top ten carry around 0.42%. The TCR sequence derives from a female donor with multiple sclerosis, enrolled in a pregnancy study. The material was CD4+ T cells from peripheral blood mononuclear cells, obtained in the second trimester of pregnancy.

CDR3 amino acids: CASRQPGQGPYSNQPQHF. The CDR3 nucleotides read TGTGCCAGCAGGCAACCGGGACAGGGGCCATATAGCAATCAGCCCCAGCATTTT. The gene calls are TRBV28 and TRBJ1-5; 10 positions match TRBD1. Germline CDR1 is MDHEN and CDR2 is SYDVKM. This CDR3 has 18 residues. With V trimmed by 6 bases and J by 0 bases, 11 bases remained unmatched.